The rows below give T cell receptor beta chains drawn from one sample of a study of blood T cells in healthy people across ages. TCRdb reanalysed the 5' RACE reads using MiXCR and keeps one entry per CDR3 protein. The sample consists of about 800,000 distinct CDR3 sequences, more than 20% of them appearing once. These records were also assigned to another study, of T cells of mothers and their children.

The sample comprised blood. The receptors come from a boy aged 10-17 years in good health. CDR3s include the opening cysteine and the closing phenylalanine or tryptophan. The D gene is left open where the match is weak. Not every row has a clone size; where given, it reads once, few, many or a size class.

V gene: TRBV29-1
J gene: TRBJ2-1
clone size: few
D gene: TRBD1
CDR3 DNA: TGCAGCGTTTTTGCCCCCCCCCGACAGGGGGCCCCGAAGCGCAATGAGCAGTTCTTC
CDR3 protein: CSVFAPPRQGAPKRNEQFF

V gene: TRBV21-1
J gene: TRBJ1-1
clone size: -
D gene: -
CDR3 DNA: TGTGCCAGCAGGCTCAACTCAAGGGGGGGCGGAACCTATTCGAGGACTCATAGAAGAGATGAAGCTTTCTTT
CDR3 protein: CASRLNSRGGGTYSRTHRRDEAFF

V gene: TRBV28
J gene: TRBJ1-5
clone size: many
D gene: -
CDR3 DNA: TGTGCCAGCAGTTTTTCAGGGTACCAGCATTTT
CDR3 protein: CASSFSGYQHF

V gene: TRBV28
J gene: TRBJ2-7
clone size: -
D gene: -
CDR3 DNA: TGTGCCAGCACCAGCGGGACACTTACCTACGAGCAGTGCTTC
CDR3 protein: CASTSGTLTYEQCF

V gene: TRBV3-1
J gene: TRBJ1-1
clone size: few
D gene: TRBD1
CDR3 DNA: TGTGCCAGCAGCCAAATAAGACAGGGCGTTGGGGGGAACACTGAAGCTTTCTTT
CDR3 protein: CASSQIRQGVGGNTEAFF

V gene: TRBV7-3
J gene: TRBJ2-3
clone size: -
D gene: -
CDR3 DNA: TGTGCCAGCAGTTTCCAGGGTATCGCAGATACGCAGTATTTT
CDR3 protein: CASSFQGIADTQYF

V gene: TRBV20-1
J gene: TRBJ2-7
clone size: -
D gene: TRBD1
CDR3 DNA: TGCAGTGCTCCCAGACGACCCGGGACAGGGACCTACGAGCAGTACTTC
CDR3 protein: CSAPRRPGTGTYEQYF

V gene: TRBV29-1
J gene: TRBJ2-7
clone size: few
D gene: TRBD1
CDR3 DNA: TGCAGCGCACGACAGGGATCCCCTCGCATTGGCCACGAGCAGTACTTC
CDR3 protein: CSARQGSPRIGHEQYF

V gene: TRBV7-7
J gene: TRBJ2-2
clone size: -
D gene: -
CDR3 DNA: TGTGCTAGCAGCCCGAATCCGAACACCGGGGAGCTGTTTTTT
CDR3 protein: CASSPNPNTGELFF

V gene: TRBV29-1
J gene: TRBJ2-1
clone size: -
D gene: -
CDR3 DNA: TGCAGCGTTGAAGTCAGGGGAGGTGTTGAGCAGTTCTTC
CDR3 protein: CSVEVRGGVEQFF

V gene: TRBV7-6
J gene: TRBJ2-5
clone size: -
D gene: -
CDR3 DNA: TGTGCCAGCAGCTTAGGCGGGGCAGGGGGTCTTCAAGAGACCCAGTACTTC
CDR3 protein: CASSLGGAGGLQETQYF

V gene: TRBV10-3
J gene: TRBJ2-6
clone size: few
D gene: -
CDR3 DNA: TGTGCCATCAGTGAGACCCAGGTGACCTTCTCTGGGGCCAACGTCCTGACTTTC
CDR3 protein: CAISETQVTFSGANVLTF

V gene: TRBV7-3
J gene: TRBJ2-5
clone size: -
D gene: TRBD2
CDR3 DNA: TGTGCCAGCAGCGAGGGACTAGCGGGAGGGTTGCAGACCCAGTACTTC
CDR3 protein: CASSEGLAGGLQTQYF

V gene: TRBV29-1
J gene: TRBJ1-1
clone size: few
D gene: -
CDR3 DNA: TGCAGCGTTGAAGTTTCAGGGCGCACTGAAGCTTTCTTT
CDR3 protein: CSVEVSGRTEAFF

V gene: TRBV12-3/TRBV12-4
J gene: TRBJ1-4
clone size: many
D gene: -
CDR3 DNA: TGTGCCAGCAGTTTATGGGGGGCAACTAATGAAAAACTGTTTTTT
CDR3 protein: CASSLWGATNEKLFF

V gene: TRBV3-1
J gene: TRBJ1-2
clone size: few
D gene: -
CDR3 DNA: TGTGCCAGCAGCCGAGCATCCACGAACTATGGCTACACCTTC
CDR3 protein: CASSRASTNYGYTF

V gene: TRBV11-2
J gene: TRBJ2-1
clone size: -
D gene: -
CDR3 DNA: TGTGCCAGCAGCTTTGGGGGGATACAATACAATGAGCAGTTCTTC
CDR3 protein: CASSFGGIQYNEQFF

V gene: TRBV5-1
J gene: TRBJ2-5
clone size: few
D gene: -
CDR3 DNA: TGCGCCAGCAGCTCCGCAGCACCGGGACTCCAGGCCCAGTACTTC
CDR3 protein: CASSSAAPGLQAQYF

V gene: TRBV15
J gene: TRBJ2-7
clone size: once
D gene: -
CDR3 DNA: TGTGCCACCAGCAGAGGTACCGGGACGCCCTACGAGCAGTACTTC
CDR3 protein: CATSRGTGTPYEQYF

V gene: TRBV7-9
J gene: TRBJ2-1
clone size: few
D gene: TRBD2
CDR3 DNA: TGTGCCAGCAGCACAGGCGGGAAGGGACTAGCGGGGTACAATGAGCAGTTCTTC
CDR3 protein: CASSTGGKGLAGYNEQFF

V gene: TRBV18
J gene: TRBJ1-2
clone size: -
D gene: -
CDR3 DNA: TGTGCCAGCCTCACCGTAAAAACCGATGGCTACACCTTC
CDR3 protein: CASLTVKTDGYTF

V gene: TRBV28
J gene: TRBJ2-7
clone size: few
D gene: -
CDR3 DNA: TGTGCCAGCAGTTCCCCCTCGGCGGGCTCCTACGAGCAGTACTTC
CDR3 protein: CASSSPSAGSYEQYF

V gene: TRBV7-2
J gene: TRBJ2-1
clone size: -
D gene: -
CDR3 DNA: TGTGCCAGCAGCTTTTTTAACAATGAGCAGTTCTTC
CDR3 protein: CASSFFNNEQFF

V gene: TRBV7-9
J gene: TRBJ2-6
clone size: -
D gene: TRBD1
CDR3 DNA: TGTGCCAGCAGCCCCTGGACAGGTAGCTCTGGGGCCAACGTCCTGACTTTC
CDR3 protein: CASSPWTGSSGANVLTF

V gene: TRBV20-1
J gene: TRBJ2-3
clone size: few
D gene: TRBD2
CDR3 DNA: TGCAGTGCTAGGGGCGGGAGCGTCGATACGCAGTATTTT
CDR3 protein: CSARGGSVDTQYF

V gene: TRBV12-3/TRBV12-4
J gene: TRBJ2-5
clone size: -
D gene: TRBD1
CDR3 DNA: TGTGCCAGCAGCTGGACAGGGGGGACCCAGTACTTC
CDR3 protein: CASSWTGGTQYF

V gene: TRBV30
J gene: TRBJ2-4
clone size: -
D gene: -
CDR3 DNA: TGTGCCTGGAGTGTGGGGGAGCTAGCCAAAAACATTCAGTACTTC
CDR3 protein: CAWSVGELAKNIQYF

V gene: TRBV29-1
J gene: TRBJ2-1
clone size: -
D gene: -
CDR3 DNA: TGCAGCGTTCTTAGTAATCCGGGGCAGTTCTTC
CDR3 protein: CSVLSNPGQFF

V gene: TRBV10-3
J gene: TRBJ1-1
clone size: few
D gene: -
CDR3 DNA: TGTGCCATCAGTGGGGTTTCCTCTGAAGCTTTCTTT
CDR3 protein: CAISGVSSEAFF

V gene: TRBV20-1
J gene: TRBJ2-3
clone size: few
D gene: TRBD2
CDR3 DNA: TGCAGTGCTAGAGGGACTAGCGGACGCACAGATACGCAGTATTTT
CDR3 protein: CSARGTSGRTDTQYF

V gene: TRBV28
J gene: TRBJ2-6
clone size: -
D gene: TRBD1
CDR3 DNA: TGTGCCAGCAGTTTAGGGGGGACAGGGGCTGAAACTGGGGCCAACGTCCTGACTTTC
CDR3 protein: CASSLGGTGAETGANVLTF

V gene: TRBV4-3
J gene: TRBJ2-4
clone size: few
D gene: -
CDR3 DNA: TGCGCCAGCAGCGACAGACACCTAGCCAAAAACATTCAGTACTTC
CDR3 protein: CASSDRHLAKNIQYF

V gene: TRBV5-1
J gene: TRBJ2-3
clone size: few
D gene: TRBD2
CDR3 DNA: TGCGCCAGCAGCTTTGGGGTAGCGGGAGGGCTTCGCACAGATACGCAGTATTTT
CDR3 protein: CASSFGVAGGLRTDTQYF

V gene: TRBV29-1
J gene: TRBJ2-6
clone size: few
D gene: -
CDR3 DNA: TGCAGCGTGCCAGGGGCAGGGAGGGCTGGGGCCAACGTCCTGACTTTC
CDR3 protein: CSVPGAGRAGANVLTF

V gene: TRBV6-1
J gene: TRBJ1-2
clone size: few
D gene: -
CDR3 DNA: TGTGCCAGCAGTGAATTGACCCGGGGGCTCGGAGGCTACACCTTC
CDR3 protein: CASSELTRGLGGYTF

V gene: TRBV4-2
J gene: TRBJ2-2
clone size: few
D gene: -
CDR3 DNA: TGTGCCAGCAGCCAAGACAGGAAGACCGGGGAGCTGTTTTTT
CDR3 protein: CASSQDRKTGELFF

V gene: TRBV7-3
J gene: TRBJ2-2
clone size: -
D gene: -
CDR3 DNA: TGTGCCAGCAGCTTAACGTCGGCCCTCGGGGAGCTGTTTTTT
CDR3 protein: CASSLTSALGELFF

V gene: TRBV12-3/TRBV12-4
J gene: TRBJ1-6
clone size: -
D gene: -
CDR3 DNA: TGTGCCAGCAGTTTAAGGACAGACTCCTATAATTCACCCCTCCACTTT
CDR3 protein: CASSLRTDSYNSPLHF

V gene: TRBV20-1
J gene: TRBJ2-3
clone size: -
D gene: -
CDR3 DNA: TGCAGTGCCTATCAAACCCAGGGGGGCCCAGATACGCAGTATTTT
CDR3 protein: CSAYQTQGGPDTQYF

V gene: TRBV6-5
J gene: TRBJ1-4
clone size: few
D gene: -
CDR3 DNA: TGTGCCAGCAGTTACTCGAGGCAGGCAGGAGAAAAACTGTTTTTT
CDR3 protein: CASSYSRQAGEKLFF

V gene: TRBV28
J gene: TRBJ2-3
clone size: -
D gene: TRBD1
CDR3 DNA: TGTGCCAGCAGACAACTGACAGGGGGTTTCACAGATACGCAGTATTTT
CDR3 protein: CASRQLTGGFTDTQYF

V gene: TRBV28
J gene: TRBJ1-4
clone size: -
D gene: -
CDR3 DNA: TGTGCCACAAAGGGTGGAGGGGCACAGAGTAATGAAAAACTGTTTTTT
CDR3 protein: CATKGGGAQSNEKLFF

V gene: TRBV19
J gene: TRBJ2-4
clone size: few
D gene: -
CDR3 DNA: TGTGCCAGTAGTATTGGCACAGTTGGGGCCAAAAACATTCAGTACTTC
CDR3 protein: CASSIGTVGAKNIQYF

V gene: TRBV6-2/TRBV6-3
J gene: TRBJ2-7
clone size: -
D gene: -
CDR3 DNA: TGTGCCAGCAGTTACTCAGACAGTCCTGCCTACGAGCAGTACTTC
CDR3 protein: CASSYSDSPAYEQYF

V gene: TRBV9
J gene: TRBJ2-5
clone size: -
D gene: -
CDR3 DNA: TGTGCCAGCAGCGTAGGGGGGGCCTGGGAGACCCAGTACTTC
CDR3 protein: CASSVGGAWETQYF

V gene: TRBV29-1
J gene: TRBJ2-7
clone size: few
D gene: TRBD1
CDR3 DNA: TGCAGCGTGCAATGGACAGGGGTCTCCTACGAGCAGTACTTC
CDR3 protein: CSVQWTGVSYEQYF

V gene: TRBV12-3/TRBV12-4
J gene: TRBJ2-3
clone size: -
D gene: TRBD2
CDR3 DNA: TGTGCCAGCAGTTTGGGACTACATACGCAGTATTTT
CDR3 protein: CASSLGLHTQYF

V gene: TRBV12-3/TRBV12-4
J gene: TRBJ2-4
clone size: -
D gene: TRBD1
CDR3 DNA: TGTGCCAGCAGCGGACAGGGGGCGCCCATGAAGTACTTC
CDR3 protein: CASSGQGAPMKYF

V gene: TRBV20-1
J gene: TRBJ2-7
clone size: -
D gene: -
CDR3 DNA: TGCAGTGCTAGAGGCATCTGGGGAGAAGTGCCCTACGAGCAGTACTTC
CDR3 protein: CSARGIWGEVPYEQYF

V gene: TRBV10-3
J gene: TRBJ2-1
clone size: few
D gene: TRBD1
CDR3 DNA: TGTGCCATCAGTTCGACAGGGTACAATGAGCAGTTCTTC
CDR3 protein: CAISSTGYNEQFF

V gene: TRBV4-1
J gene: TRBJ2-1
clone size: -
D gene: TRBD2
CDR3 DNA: TGCGCCAGCAGACTAGCGGGGGTTGGTGAGCAGTTCTTC
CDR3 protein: CASRLAGVGEQFF

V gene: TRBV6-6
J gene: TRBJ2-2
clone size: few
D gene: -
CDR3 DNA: TGTGCCAGCAGGCCCCTCGCGGGGTCCGGGGAGCTGTTTTTT
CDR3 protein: CASRPLAGSGELFF

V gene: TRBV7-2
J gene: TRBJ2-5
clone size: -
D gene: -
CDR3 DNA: TGTACCAGCAGCTTATTGGGGGCTGAAGAGACCCAGTACTTC
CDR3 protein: CTSSLLGAEETQYF

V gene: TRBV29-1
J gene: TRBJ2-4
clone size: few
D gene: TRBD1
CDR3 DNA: TGCAGCGTAATCCGGGACAGGGGAAACATTCAGTACTTC
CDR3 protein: CSVIRDRGNIQYF

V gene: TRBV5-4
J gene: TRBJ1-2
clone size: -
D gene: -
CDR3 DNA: TGTGCCAGCAGCTTAGAAAAGGGCTATGGCTACACCTTC
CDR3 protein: CASSLEKGYGYTF

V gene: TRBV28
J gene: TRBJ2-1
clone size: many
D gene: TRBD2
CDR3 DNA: TGTGCCAGCAGTCCCACCACGCCCATGTTGACTAGCGGGAGAAGGAATGAGCAGTTCTTC
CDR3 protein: CASSPTTPMLTSGRRNEQFF

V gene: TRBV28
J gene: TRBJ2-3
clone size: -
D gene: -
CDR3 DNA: TGTGCCAGCGGAATCGGGCCAGGGGCAGATACGCAGTATTTT
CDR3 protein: CASGIGPGADTQYF

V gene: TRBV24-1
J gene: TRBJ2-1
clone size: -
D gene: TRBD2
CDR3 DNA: TGTGCCACCAGTAGTTGGACAGGGAGGGTTAGCGGGAGGGCCGGGACCCCCAATGAGCAGTTCTTC
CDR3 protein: CATSSWTGRVSGRAGTPNEQFF

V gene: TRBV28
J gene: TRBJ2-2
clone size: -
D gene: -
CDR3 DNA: TGTGCCAGCAGCACCATAACCGGGGAGCTGTTTTTT
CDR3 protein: CASSTITGELFF